The present T cell receptor (beta chain) was sequenced within a study of cytomegalovirus exposure and HLA in healthy donors. The V segment lost 3 bases and the J segment 6 bases; nucleotides outside the gene matches: 5. Germline assignment: CDR1 SGHTA and CDR2 FQGNSA. The CDR3 is made up of 16 amino acids. Assay used: immunoSEQ multiplex PCR; TCRdb lists only in-frame clones, some missing. The data show about 180,000 clones, about 83% seen once. The TCR was taken from a woman aged 25 to 39 in good health and CMV-seronegative. The J gene is TRBJ1-6, the V gene TRBV7-2; 10 bases match TRBD1. The sequencing sample was made of PBMCs. The CDR3 region is CASSFTTGGINSPLHF. The CDR3 DNA reads TGTGCCAGCAGCTTTACGACAGGGGGCATTAATTCACCCCTCCACTTT.